Sequencing of this TCR beta chain was carried out in a study of graft-versus-host responses after intestinal transplantation. Study overall: Every recipient had anti-thymocyte globulin induction and 2 to 3 years of tacrolimus plus steroids. Study-level results: Early post-transplant HvG declines showed an association with peak circulating GvH clone levels. Across patients carrying graft-donor T cell macrochimerism, allografts held high graft-versus-host to host-versus-graft clonal ratios.

The study plated roughly 200,000 CFSE-labeled responders with roughly 200,000 irradiated, violet-dye-labeled stimulators. Following the reaction, CD3+CD4+ and CD3+CD8+ responders that were proliferating and CFSE-low underwent sorting. Using immunoSEQ multiplex PCR, the repertoire was profiled, and TCRdb retains in-frame clones only, with some absent. The sample lists 8,500 to 11,000 clones; under 40% were seen once. The source of this sequence is a human patient who received an intestinal transplant. The sequencing here drew on alloreactive CD8+ T cells from a mixed lymphocyte reaction culture, taken before intestinal transplant. Subset noted: CFSE-low proliferating T cells sorted from approximately 6-day pre-transplant mixed lymphocyte reaction (GvH or HvG direction).

CDR3 sequence (DNA): TGTGCCAGCAGCAGTAGCGGGGCTCCCCCCTACGAGCAGTACTTC. Its protein product is CASSSSGAPPYEQYF. The chain uses TRBV9 and TRBJ2-7; 8 bases are shared with TRBD2. V gave up 4 bases and J gave up 2 bases; unmatched junction bases: 8. CDR3 length: 15 residues. Germline V gene data show CDR1 as SGDLS and CDR2 as YYNGEE.